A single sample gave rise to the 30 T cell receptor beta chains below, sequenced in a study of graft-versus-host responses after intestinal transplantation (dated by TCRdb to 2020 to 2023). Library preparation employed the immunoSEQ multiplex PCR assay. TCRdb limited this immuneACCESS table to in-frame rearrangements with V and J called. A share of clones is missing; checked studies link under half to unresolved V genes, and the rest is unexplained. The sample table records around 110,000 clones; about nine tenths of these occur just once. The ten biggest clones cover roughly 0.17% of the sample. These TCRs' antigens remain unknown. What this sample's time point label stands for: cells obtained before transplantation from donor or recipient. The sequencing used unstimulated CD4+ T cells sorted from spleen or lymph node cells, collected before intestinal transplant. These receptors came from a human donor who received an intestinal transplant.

Here the CDR3 reads CASRLDLGELFF. DNA of the CDR3: TGTGCCAGCAGACTTGATCTCGGGGAGCTGTTTTTT. The chain carries TRBV6-5 and TRBJ2-2, with D uncertain. CDR1 MNHEY and CDR2 SVGAGI come from the germline V gene. Between the trimmed V and J ends, which lost 6 bases and 7 bases, there was a span of 9 bases. This CDR3 has 12 residues.

The CDR3 DNA is TGCGCCAGCAGCCCCTTAATCACTAGCGGGAGGGCCAGCGCCGGGGAGCTGTTTTTT. This codes for CASSPLITSGRASAGELFF. The genes are TRBV4-1 and TRBJ2-2; 13 nucleotides align to TRBD2. The CDR3 has 19 residues. Trimming removed 4 bases from V and 6 bases from J; junction bases left unmatched: 14. Germline CDR1 MGHRA, CDR2 YSYEKL.

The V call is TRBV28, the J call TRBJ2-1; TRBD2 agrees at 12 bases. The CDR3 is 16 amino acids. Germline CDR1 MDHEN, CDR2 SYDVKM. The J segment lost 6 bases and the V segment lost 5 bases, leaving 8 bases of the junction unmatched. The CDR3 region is CASSTSGTSGFNEQFF. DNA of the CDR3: TGTGCCAGCAGTACGTCCGGGACTAGCGGGTTCAATGAGCAGTTCTTC.

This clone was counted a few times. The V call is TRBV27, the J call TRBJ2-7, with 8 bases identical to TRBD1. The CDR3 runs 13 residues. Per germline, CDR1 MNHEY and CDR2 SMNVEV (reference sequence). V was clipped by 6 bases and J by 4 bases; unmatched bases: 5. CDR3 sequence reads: CASRYRTGYEQYF. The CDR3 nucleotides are TGTGCCAGCAGGTACAGGACAGGGTACGAGCAGTACTTC.

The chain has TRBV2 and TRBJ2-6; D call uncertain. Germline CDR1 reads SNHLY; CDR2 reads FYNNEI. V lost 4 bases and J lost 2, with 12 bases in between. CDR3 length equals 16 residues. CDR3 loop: CASSVEVVAGANVLTF. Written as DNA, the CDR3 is TGTGCCAGCAGTGTAGAGGTAGTCGCTGGGGCCAACGTCCTGACTTTC.

CDR3 residues: CASSPERPGLAGQETQYF. The DNA of the CDR3 is TGTGCCAGCTCACCAGAAAGACCGGGACTAGCGGGCCAAGAGACCCAGTACTTC. The genes are TRBV18 and TRBJ2-5; 12 bases match TRBD2. The germline V gene has CDR1 KGHSH and CDR2 LQKENI. The CDR3 covers 18 residues. Unmatched junction bases numbered 8, after V lost 2 bases and J lost 1 base.

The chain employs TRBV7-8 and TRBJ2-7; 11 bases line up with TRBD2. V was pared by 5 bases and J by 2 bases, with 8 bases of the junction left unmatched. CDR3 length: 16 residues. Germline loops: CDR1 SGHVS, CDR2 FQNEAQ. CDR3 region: CASSSPGTSGTYEQYF. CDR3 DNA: TGTGCCAGCAGCAGCCCCGGGACTAGCGGTACCTACGAGCAGTACTTC.

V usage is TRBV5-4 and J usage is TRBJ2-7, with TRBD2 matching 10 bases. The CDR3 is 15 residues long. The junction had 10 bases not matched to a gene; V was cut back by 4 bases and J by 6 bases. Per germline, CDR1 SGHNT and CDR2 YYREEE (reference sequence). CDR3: CASSRWGLAQGEQYF. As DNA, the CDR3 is TGTGCCAGCAGCCGGTGGGGACTAGCGCAGGGCGAGCAGTACTTC. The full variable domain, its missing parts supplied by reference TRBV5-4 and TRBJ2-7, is ETGVTQSPTHLIKTRGQQVTLRCSSQSGHNTVSWYQQALGQGPQFIFQYYREEENGRGNFPPRFSGLQFPNYSSELNVNALELDDSALYLCASSRWGLAQGEQYFGPGTRLTVT.

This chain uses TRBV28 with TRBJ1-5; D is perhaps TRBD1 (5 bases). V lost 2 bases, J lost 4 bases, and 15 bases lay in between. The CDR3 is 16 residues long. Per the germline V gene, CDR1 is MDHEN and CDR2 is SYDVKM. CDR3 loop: CASSLRGAGRNQPQHF. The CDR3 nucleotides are TGTGCCAGCAGTTTAAGAGGTGCAGGGAGGAATCAGCCCCAGCATTTT.

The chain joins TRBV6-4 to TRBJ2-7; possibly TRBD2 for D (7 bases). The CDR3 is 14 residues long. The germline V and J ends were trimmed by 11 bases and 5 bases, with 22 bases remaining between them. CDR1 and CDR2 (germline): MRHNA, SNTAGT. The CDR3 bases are TGTGCCCGGAAAGGAGCCGGGGGGCAAGACGAGCAGTACTTC. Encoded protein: CARKGAGGQDEQYF.

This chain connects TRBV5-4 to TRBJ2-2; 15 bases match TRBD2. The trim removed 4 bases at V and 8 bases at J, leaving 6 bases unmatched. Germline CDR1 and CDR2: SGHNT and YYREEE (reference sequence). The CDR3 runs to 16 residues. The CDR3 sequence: CASSGLAGGPSGELFF. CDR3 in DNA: TGTGCCAGCAGCGGACTAGCGGGAGGGCCCTCGGGGGAGCTGTTTTTT.

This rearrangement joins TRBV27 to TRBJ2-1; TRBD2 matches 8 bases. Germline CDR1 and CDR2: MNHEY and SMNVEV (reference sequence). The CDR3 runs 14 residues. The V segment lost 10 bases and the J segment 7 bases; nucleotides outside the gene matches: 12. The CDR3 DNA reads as TGTGCCACGGCATCCGGGACTAGTATGAATGAGCAGTTCTTC. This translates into CATASGTSMNEQFF.

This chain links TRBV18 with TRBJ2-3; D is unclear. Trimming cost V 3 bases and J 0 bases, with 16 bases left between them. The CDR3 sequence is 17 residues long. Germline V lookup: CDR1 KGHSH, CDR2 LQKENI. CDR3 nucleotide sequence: TGTGCCAGCTCACCCTACCTGGGCACCGTAAGCACAGATACGCAGTATTTT. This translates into CASSPYLGTVSTDTQYF.

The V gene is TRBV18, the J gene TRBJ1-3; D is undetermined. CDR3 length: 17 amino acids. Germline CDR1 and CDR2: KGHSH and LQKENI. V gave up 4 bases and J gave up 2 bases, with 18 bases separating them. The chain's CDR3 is CASSLYLGRETGNTIYF. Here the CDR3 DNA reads TGTGCCAGCTCACTCTACCTAGGACGGGAAACTGGAAACACCATATATTTT.

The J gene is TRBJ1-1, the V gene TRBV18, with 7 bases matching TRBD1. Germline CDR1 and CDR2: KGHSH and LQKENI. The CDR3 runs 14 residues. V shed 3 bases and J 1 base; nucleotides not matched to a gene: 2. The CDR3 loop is CASSPGQRNTEAFF. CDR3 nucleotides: TGTGCCAGCTCACCGGGACAGCGGAACACTGAAGCTTTCTTT.

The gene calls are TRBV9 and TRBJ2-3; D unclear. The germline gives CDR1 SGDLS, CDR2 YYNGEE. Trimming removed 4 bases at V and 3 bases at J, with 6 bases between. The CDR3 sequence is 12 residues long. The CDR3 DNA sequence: TGTGCCAGCAGCACGACAACAGATACGCAGTATTTT. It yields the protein CASSTTTDTQYF.

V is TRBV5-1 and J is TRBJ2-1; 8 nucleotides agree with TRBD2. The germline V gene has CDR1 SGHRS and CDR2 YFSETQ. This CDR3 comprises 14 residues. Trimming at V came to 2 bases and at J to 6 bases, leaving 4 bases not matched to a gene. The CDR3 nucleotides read TGCGCCAGCAGCTTTAGCGGGATTGCCAATGAGCAGTTCTTC. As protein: CASSFSGIANEQFF.

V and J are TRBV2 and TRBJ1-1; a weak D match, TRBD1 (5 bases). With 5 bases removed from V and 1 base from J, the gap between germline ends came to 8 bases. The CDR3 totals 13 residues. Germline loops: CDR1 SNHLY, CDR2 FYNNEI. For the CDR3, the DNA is TGTGCCAGCAGTACTACAGGGAACACTGAAGCTTTCTTT. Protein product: CASSTTGNTEAFF.

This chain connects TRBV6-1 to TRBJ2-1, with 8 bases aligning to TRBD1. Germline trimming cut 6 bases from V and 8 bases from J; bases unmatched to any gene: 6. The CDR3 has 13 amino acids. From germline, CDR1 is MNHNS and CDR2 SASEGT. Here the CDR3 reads CASSVDREDEQFF. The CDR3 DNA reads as TGTGCCAGCAGCGTGGACAGGGAGGATGAGCAGTTCTTC.

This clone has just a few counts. CDR3 in DNA: TGCAGCGTTGTCCGGGGGGACTACGAGCAGTACTTC. As protein: CSVVRGDYEQYF. This chain links TRBV29-1 with TRBJ2-7; 7 bases match TRBD2. The CDR3 is 12 residues long. CDR1 SQVTM and CDR2 ANQGSEA come from the germline V gene. The trim removed 4 bases at V and 3 bases at J, leaving 3 bases unmatched.

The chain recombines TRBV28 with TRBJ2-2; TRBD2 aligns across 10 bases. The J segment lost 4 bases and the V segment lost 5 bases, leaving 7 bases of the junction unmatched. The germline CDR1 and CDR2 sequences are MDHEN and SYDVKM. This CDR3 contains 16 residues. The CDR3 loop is CASSDRLAGPTGELFF. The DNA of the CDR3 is TGTGCCAGCAGTGATCGACTAGCGGGCCCCACCGGGGAGCTGTTTTTT.

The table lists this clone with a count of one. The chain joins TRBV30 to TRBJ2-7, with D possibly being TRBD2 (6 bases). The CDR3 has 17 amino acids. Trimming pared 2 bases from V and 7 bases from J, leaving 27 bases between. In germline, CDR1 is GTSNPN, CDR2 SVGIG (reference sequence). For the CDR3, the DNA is TGTGCCTGGAGTATCGGGGGAAAGGTTACTAGGTCGGGAGAGCAGTACTTC. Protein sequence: CAWSIGGKVTRSGEQYF.

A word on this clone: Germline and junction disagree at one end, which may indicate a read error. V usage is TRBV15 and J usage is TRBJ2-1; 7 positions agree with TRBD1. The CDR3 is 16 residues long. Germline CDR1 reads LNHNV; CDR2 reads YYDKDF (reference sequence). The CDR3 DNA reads TGTGCCACCAGCTTACGAAGGGGGCTACCCTACTATGAGCAGTTCTTC. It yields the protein CATSLRRGLPYYEQFF.

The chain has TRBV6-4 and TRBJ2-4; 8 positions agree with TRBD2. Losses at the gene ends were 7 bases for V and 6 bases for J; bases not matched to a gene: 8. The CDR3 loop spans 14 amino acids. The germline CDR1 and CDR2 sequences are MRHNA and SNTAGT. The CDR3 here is CASKEGSGGNIQYF. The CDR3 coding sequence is TGTGCCAGCAAAGAAGGGAGCGGGGGAAACATTCAGTACTTC.

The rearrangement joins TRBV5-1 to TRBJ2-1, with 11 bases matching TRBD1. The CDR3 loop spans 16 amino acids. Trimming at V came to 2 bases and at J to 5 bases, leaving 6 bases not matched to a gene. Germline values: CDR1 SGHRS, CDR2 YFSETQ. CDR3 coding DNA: TGCGCCAGCAGCTTATTGTCGGGACAGGGGGACAATGAGCAGTTCTTC. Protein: CASSLLSGQGDNEQFF.

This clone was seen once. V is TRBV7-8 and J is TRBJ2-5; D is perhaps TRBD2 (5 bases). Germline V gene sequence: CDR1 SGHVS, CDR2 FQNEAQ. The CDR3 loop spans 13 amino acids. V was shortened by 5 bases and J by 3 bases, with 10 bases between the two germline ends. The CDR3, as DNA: TGTGCCAGCAGCGCAACTAGGGAAGAGACCCAGTACTTC. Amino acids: CASSATREETQYF.

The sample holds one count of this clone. CDR3 residues: CASSPRTGDNNSPLHF. CDR3 bases: TGTGCCAGCAGCCCCAGGACGGGGGATAATAATTCACCCCTCCACTTT. V is TRBV7-2 and J is TRBJ1-6, with a weak D call TRBD1 (5 bases). CDR1 is SGHTA and CDR2 is FQGNSA in the germline V gene. V shed 5 bases and J shed 5 bases, with 16 bases lying between them. The CDR3 runs to 16 residues.

The CDR3 DNA is TGTGCCAGCTCCCCTCAGGATGGTTCACCCCTCCACTTT. Its translation: CASSPQDGSPLHF. The chain employs TRBV18 and TRBJ1-6; D not certain. Germline V gene lookup returns CDR1 KGHSH and CDR2 LQKENI. The CDR3 has 13 amino acids. Trimming removed 6 bases from V and 9 bases from J, with 12 bases in between.

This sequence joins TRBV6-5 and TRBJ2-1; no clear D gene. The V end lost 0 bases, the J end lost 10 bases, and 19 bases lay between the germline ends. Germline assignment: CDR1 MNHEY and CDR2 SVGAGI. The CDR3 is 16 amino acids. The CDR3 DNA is TGTGCCAGCAGTTACTCTCACATGGGCGCTAAGCTCGAGCAGTTCTTC. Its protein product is CASSYSHMGAKLEQFF.

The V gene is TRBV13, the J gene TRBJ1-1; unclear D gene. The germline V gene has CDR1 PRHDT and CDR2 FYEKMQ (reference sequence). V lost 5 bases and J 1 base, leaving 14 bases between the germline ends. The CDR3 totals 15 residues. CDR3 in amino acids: CASSPNGGKNTEAFF. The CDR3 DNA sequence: TGTGCCAGCAGCCCCAATGGAGGAAAGAACACTGAAGCTTTCTTT. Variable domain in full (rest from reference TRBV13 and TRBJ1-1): AAGVIQSPRHLIKEKRETATLKCYPIPRHDTVYWYQQGPGQDPQFLISFYEKMQSDKGSIPDRFSAQQFSDYHSELNMSSLELGDSALYFCASSPNGGKNTEAFFGQGTRLTVV.